The present TCR beta chain was sequenced within a study of blood T cell repertoires in COVID-19. Turning to the study itself: The origin of the acute and convalescent COVID-19 samples was the United States, Italy and Spain.

The V end lost 0 bases, the J end lost 8 bases, and 7 bases lay between the germline ends. The CDR3 is made up of 11 amino acids. CDR1 DFQATT and CDR2 SNEGSKA come from the germline V gene (reference sequence). Data came from immunoSEQ multiplex PCR; TCRdb stores just in-frame clones and leaves some out. The table has more than 200,000 clones, around 89% seen once. Across 20 to 25 US areas, participants ranged in age from about 18 to 90 years. Donors in Cohort 3 counted as recovered after two negative PCRs, clearance, or symptom resolution. The sample consisted of PBMCs or T cells enriched from blood (not recorded which). J is TRBJ1-2 and V is TRBV20-1; D ambiguous. The sequence was collected from a woman in her twenties or thirties who had recovered from COVID-19. CDR3 in amino acids: CSARDDAGYTF. Here the CDR3 DNA reads TGCAGTGCTAGAGACGATGCGGGCTACACCTTC.